A selection of T cell receptor beta chains follows, all from one sample in a study of T cells in Graves' hyperthyroidism and ophthalmopathy. TCRdb re-called the multiplex PCR reads with MiXCR, one entry per CDR3 protein. Seen here are nearly 600,000 distinct CDR3 sequences, about 14% observed once, and the top ten hold around 7%. The sequencing input was blood. The receptor set was obtained from a woman younger than 35 with Graves' ophthalmopathy. Both conserved end residues are part of each CDR3. Fields, in order: D gene, V gene, J gene, clone size, CDR3 DNA, CDR3 protein. The D gene is left open where the match is weak. Rows may omit the clone size; those that give it use once, few, many or a size class.

d_gene: TRBD2; v_gene: TRBV4-2; j_gene: TRBJ2-7; abundance: many; CDR3nt: TGTGCCAGCAGCCCCGGGACTACCACTCTCTACGAGCAGTACTTC; CDR3aa: CASSPGTTTLYEQYF
d_gene: TRBD1; v_gene: TRBV24-1; j_gene: TRBJ2-7; abundance: many; CDR3nt: TGTGCCACCAGTGCTGCGGACAGGGGAACCTACGAGCAGTACTTC; CDR3aa: CATSAADRGTYEQYF
d_gene: .; v_gene: TRBV7-7; j_gene: TRBJ2-1; abundance: .; CDR3nt: TGTGCTAGCAGCCCCAGGGTCGGATCGCATGAGCAGTTCTTC; CDR3aa: CASSPRVGSHEQFF
d_gene: TRBD2; v_gene: TRBV11-2; j_gene: TRBJ2-7; abundance: .; CDR3nt: TGTGCCAGCAGCTTGACAGATCCGGGACTAGCGGGAATCAATAGACTCTACGAGCAGTACTTC; CDR3aa: CASSLTDPGLAGINRLYEQYF
d_gene: TRBD2; v_gene: TRBV5-1; j_gene: TRBJ2-1; abundance: .; CDR3nt: TGCGCCAGCAGCTTTGGCCTCGGGATGTCGGGACTAGCCTCGAACCCACTACCGAATGAGCAGTTCTTC; CDR3aa: CASSFGLGMSGLASNPLPNEQFF
d_gene: .; v_gene: TRBV12-3/TRBV12-4; j_gene: TRBJ2-1; abundance: .; CDR3nt: TGTGCCAGCAGTTTTCAGATCGGGCAGTTCTTC; CDR3aa: CASSFQIGQFF
d_gene: TRBD1; v_gene: TRBV5-1; j_gene: TRBJ1-2; abundance: many; CDR3nt: TGCGCCAGCAGCACAGGGGGAAGAGGAGGCTACACCTTC; CDR3aa: CASSTGGRGGYTF
d_gene: .; v_gene: TRBV5-5; j_gene: TRBJ1-5; abundance: .; CDR3nt: TGTGCCAGCAGCTTGGAGGACAGATATCAGCTCCAGCATTTT; CDR3aa: CASSLEDRYQLQHF
d_gene: .; v_gene: TRBV7-2; j_gene: TRBJ1-1; abundance: .; CDR3nt: TGTGCCTCCGGGGGGTTAGGCACTGAAGCTTTCTTT; CDR3aa: CASGGLGTEAFF
d_gene: TRBD2; v_gene: TRBV30; j_gene: TRBJ2-3; abundance: .; CDR3nt: TGTGCCTGGACCCGTGGCGGGAGCAGCGACACAGATACGCAGTATTTT; CDR3aa: CAWTRGGSSDTDTQYF
d_gene: TRBD1; v_gene: TRBV7-3; j_gene: TRBJ2-2; abundance: .; CDR3nt: TGTGCCAGCAGCTTAAGCCAGGGGGCATCCGGGGAGCTGTTTTTT; CDR3aa: CASSLSQGASGELFF
d_gene: TRBD1; v_gene: TRBV5-6; j_gene: TRBJ2-1; abundance: .; CDR3nt: TGTGCCAGCAGTCCCGGGACAGACCACAATGAGCAGTTCTTC; CDR3aa: CASSPGTDHNEQFF
d_gene: TRBD1; v_gene: TRBV14; j_gene: TRBJ2-3; abundance: .; CDR3nt: TGTGCCAGCAGCTCACAAGCCGGGACAGGAATCACAGATACGCAGTATTTT; CDR3aa: CASSSQAGTGITDTQYF
d_gene: .; v_gene: TRBV2; j_gene: TRBJ2-1; abundance: many; CDR3nt: TGTGCCAGCTGCCCCTACAATGAGCAGTTCTTC; CDR3aa: CASCPYNEQFF
d_gene: .; v_gene: TRBV30; j_gene: TRBJ2-3; abundance: many; CDR3nt: TGTGCCTGGAACCCCTCAGGGACGGCAGGGGATACGCAGTATTTT; CDR3aa: CAWNPSGTAGDTQYF
d_gene: .; v_gene: TRBV5-1; j_gene: TRBJ2-5; abundance: many; CDR3nt: TGCGCCAGCAGCTCAGGGTGGATTCGCCAAGAGACCCAGTACTTC; CDR3aa: CASSSGWIRQETQYF
d_gene: TRBD1; v_gene: TRBV6-1; j_gene: TRBJ1-2; abundance: .; CDR3nt: TGTGCCAGCCGTCCGGGACAGGGGGCGGTCGGCTACACCTTC; CDR3aa: CASRPGQGAVGYTF
d_gene: TRBD1; v_gene: TRBV10-3; j_gene: TRBJ2-7; abundance: .; CDR3nt: TGTGCCACTCAGGACCGGACAGGGGGCCACGAGCAGTACTTC; CDR3aa: CATQDRTGGHEQYF
d_gene: TRBD2; v_gene: TRBV7-2; j_gene: TRBJ2-3; abundance: many; CDR3nt: TGTGCCAGCAGCTTAAAAGCGGGAGATGCAGATACGCAGTATTTT; CDR3aa: CASSLKAGDADTQYF
d_gene: TRBD1; v_gene: TRBV24-1; j_gene: TRBJ2-5; abundance: few; CDR3nt: TGTGCCACCAGTGATTTTGGACAGGGGATAGAGACCCAGTACTTC; CDR3aa: CATSDFGQGIETQYF
d_gene: TRBD2; v_gene: TRBV6-2/TRBV6-3; j_gene: TRBJ2-3; abundance: .; CDR3nt: TGTGCCAGCAGTGGGGCGGGGGAGGTCACAGATACGCAGTATTTT; CDR3aa: CASSGAGEVTDTQYF
d_gene: TRBD1; v_gene: TRBV13; j_gene: TRBJ1-1; abundance: many; CDR3nt: TGTGCCAGCAGCTTATGGACAGGGGGGGAAGCTTTCTTT; CDR3aa: CASSLWTGGEAFF
d_gene: .; v_gene: TRBV20-1; j_gene: TRBJ2-1; abundance: .; CDR3nt: TGCAGTGCTAGAACCCCGTACAGAAAGAATGAGCAGTTCTTC; CDR3aa: CSARTPYRKNEQFF
d_gene: .; v_gene: TRBV5-8; j_gene: TRBJ1-4; abundance: few; CDR3nt: TGTGCCAGCACCCGGGGGGGTCGTGAAAAACTGTTTTTT; CDR3aa: CASTRGGREKLFF
d_gene: .; v_gene: TRBV2; j_gene: TRBJ2-6; abundance: many; CDR3nt: TGTGCCAGCAGTGACCCGCGCGGACTCTCTGGGGCCAACGTCCTGACTTTC; CDR3aa: CASSDPRGLSGANVLTF
d_gene: TRBD1; v_gene: TRBV7-9; j_gene: TRBJ1-3; abundance: .; CDR3nt: TGTGCCAGCAGCTTCCGACAGGGGGGCGGAAACACCATATATTTT; CDR3aa: CASSFRQGGGNTIYF
d_gene: .; v_gene: TRBV2; j_gene: TRBJ2-7; abundance: many; CDR3nt: TGTGCCAGCAGTGGGTGGACAGACCACTCCTACGAGCAGTACTTC; CDR3aa: CASSGWTDHSYEQYF
d_gene: .; v_gene: TRBV11-2; j_gene: TRBJ2-5; abundance: many; CDR3nt: TGTGCCAGCAGCTTAGTAGCGGTGGAGACCCAGTACTTC; CDR3aa: CASSLVAVETQYF
d_gene: .; v_gene: TRBV19; j_gene: TRBJ1-4; abundance: .; CDR3nt: TGTGCCAGTAGGATACAGGGAACTAATGAAAAACTGTTTTTT; CDR3aa: CASRIQGTNEKLFF
d_gene: .; v_gene: TRBV7-9; j_gene: TRBJ1-5; abundance: many; CDR3nt: TGCGCCAGCAGCTTGGGGGATTATAGCAATCAGCCCCAGCATTTT; CDR3aa: CASSLGDYSNQPQHF
d_gene: TRBD2; v_gene: TRBV29-1; j_gene: TRBJ2-1; abundance: few; CDR3nt: TGCAGCGTACGCGGGAGGGCCACGGATGAGCAGTTCTTC; CDR3aa: CSVRGRATDEQFF
d_gene: .; v_gene: TRBV28; j_gene: TRBJ1-2; abundance: many; CDR3nt: TGTGCCAGCAGTTTCGGGGGCAAGTGGGGCTACACCTTC; CDR3aa: CASSFGGKWGYTF
d_gene: .; v_gene: TRBV4-1; j_gene: TRBJ2-7; abundance: many; CDR3nt: TGCGCCAGCAGCCCCGTGGGTCATAGCGGCTTCGAGCAGTACTTC; CDR3aa: CASSPVGHSGFEQYF
d_gene: TRBD2; v_gene: TRBV11-3; j_gene: TRBJ2-5; abundance: .; CDR3nt: TGTGCCAGCAGCTTGACTAGCGGGAGGGGAGGGTGGACCCAGTACTTC; CDR3aa: CASSLTSGRGGWTQYF
d_gene: TRBD2; v_gene: TRBV7-9; j_gene: TRBJ2-5; abundance: once; CDR3nt: TGTGCCAGCAGCTTAGATCCCAGCGGGAGGGCCCCCCAGTACTTC; CDR3aa: CASSLDPSGRAPQYF
d_gene: .; v_gene: TRBV3-1; j_gene: TRBJ1-2; abundance: many; CDR3nt: TGTGCCAGCAGCCAAGCTTCAAGATTAGCTTACTACACCTTC; CDR3aa: CASSQASRLAYYTF
d_gene: TRBD2; v_gene: TRBV30; j_gene: TRBJ2-2; abundance: many; CDR3nt: TGTGCCTGGAAGCGGGAGGGGAATGGCGGGGAGCTGTTTTTT; CDR3aa: CAWKREGNGGELFF
d_gene: TRBD1; v_gene: TRBV12-3/TRBV12-4; j_gene: TRBJ1-2; abundance: many; CDR3nt: TGTGCCAGCAGTCCCGCGGGGGAAGGGGGCCTAGATGGCTACACCTTC; CDR3aa: CASSPAGEGGLDGYTF
d_gene: TRBD1; v_gene: TRBV6-4; j_gene: TRBJ2-5; abundance: .; CDR3nt: TGTGCCAGCAGTTCGGCAGGGGGCACGGGAGAGACCCAGTACTTC; CDR3aa: CASSSAGGTGETQYF
d_gene: .; v_gene: TRBV27; j_gene: TRBJ2-7; abundance: many; CDR3nt: TGTGCCAGCAGTCCCATCCTCCTGGCTACCGAGCAGTACTTC; CDR3aa: CASSPILLATEQYF
d_gene: .; v_gene: TRBV2; j_gene: TRBJ1-1; abundance: many; CDR3nt: TGTGCCAGCAGTGCAACGACCGGGACCGAGGCTTTCTTT; CDR3aa: CASSATTGTEAFF